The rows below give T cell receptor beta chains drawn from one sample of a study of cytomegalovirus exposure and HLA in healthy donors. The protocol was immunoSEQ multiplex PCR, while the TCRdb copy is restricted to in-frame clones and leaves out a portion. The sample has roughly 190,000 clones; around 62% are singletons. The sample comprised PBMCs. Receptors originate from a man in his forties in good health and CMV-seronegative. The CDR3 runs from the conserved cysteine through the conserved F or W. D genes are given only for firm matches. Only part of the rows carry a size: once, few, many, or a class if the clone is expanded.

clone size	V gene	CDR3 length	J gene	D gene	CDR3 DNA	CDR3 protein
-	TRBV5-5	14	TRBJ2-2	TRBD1	TGTGCCAGCAGCACGGACAGGGACACCGGGGAGCTGTTTTTT	CASSTDRDTGELFF
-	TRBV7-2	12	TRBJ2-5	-	TGTGCCAGCAGTCAGACTGAGGAGACCCAGTACTTC	CASSQTEETQYF
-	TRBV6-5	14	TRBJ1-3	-	TGTGCCAGCAGCGGGACAACCTCTGGAAACACCATATATTTT	CASSGTTSGNTIYF
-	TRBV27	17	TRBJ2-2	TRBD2	TGTGCCAGCAGTTTTAGTCCCGGGACTAGACCCACCGGGGAGCTGTTTTTT	CASSFSPGTRPTGELFF
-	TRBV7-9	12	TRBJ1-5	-	TGTGCCAGCAGCTTAGAGGAGCAGCCCCAGCATTTT	CASSLEEQPQHF
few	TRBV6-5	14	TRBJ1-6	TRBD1	TGTGCCAGCAGTCGGGACAGTTATAATTCACCCCTCCACTTT	CASSRDSYNSPLHF
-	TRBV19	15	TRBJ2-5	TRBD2	TGTGCCAGTAGCTCGACTAGCGCCCCACGGGAGACCCAGTACTTC	CASSSTSAPRETQYF
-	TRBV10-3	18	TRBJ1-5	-	TGTGCCATCAGTGAGTCATTGAATAGGATTGAGGGATTTCAGCCCCAGCATTTT	CAISESLNRIEGFQPQHF
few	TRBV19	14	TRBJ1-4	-	TGTGCCAGTAGGAACAGGCTTACTAATGAAAAACTGTTTTTT	CASRNRLTNEKLFF
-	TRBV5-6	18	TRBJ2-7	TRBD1	TGTGCCAGCAGCCCCGCCCCCGGACAGGGCCTACTTTCCTACGAGCAGTACTTC	CASSPAPGQGLLSYEQYF
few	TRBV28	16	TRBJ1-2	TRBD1	TGTGCCAGCACAGGACAGGGGGCCTTAGGAAACTATGGCTACACCTTC	CASTGQGALGNYGYTF
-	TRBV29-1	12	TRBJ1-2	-	TGCAGCGCTCCGGACAGAAACTATGGCTACACCTTC	CSAPDRNYGYTF
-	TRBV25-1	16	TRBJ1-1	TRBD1	TGTGCCAGCAGTGAACCCTCACAGGGGGTAGGCACTGAAGCTTTCTTT	CASSEPSQGVGTEAFF
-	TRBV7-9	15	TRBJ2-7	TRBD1	TGTGCCAGCAGCTTGGGGACAGGGGCCAGCTACGAGCAGTACTTC	CASSLGTGASYEQYF
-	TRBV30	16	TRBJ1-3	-	TGTGCCTGGGCCGTTGGGGGGACCTTCTCTGGAAACACCATATATTTT	CAWAVGGTFSGNTIYF
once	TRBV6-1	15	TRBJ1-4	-	TGTGCCAGCATTTCACCAGGGAACCTTAATGAAAAACTGTTTTTT	CASISPGNLNEKLFF
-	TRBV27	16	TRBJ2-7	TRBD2	TGTGCCAGCAGTTCCGGGGGGGGCGGGAGTTCCTACGAGCAGTACTTC	CASSSGGGGSSYEQYF
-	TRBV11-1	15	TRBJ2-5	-	TGTGCCAGCAGCTCGAACCCGGGTGGGCAAGAGACCCAGTACTTC	CASSSNPGGQETQYF
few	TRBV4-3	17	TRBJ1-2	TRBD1	TGCGCCAGCAGCCAAATAAACCCCAGACAGGGGGTATATGGCTACACCTTC	CASSQINPRQGVYGYTF
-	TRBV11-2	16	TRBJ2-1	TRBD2	TGTGCCAGCAGCTTTGGGACTAGCGGGGGGGCTCCGGAGCAGTTCTTC	CASSFGTSGGAPEQFF
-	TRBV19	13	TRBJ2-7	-	TGTGCCAGTAGTATGAGAGGCGGAGGCGAGCAGTACTTC	CASSMRGGGEQYF
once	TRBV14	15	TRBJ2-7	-	TGTGCCAGCAGCCTAGTGGACTACGGCTCCTACGAGCAGTACTTC	CASSLVDYGSYEQYF
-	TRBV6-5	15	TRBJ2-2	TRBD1	TGTGCCAGCAGCCCTGGGACAGGGAACACCGGGGAGCTGTTTTTT	CASSPGTGNTGELFF
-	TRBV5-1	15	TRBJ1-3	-	TGCGCCAGCAGCTTGGGGCCCACCTCTGGAAACACCATATATTTT	CASSLGPTSGNTIYF
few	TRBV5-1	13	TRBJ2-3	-	TGCGCCAGCAGCGGATCTTGGGAGGATACGCAGTATTTT	CASSGSWEDTQYF
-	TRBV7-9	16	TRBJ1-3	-	TGTGCCAGCAGCACCAGAGCGAGCGGGGCTGGAAACACCATATATTTT	CASSTRASGAGNTIYF
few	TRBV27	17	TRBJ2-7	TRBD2	TGTGCCAGCAGTTTATCCGGTTGGGCTAGCGGGAGACACGAGCAGTACTTC	CASSLSGWASGRHEQYF
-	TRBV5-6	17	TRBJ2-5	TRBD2	TGTGCCAGCAGCAGTACTAGCGGGAGGGCCGTGGGAGAGACCCAGTACTTC	CASSSTSGRAVGETQYF
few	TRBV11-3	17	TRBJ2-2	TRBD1	TGTGCCAGCAGCTTAGAATCGGGACAGGGTGGCACCGGGGAGCTGTTTTTT	CASSLESGQGGTGELFF
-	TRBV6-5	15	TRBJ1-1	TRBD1	TGTGCCAGCAGTTACTCGCCAGGGGGCCACACTGAAGCTTTCTTT	CASSYSPGGHTEAFF
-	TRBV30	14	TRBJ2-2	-	TGTGCCTACACGAAGAGGGCCCACACCGGGGAGCTGTTTTTT	CAYTKRAHTGELFF
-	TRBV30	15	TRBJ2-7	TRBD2	TGTGCCTGGACCCCCGGACTAGCGGGGGCCTACGAGCAGTACTTC	CAWTPGLAGAYEQYF
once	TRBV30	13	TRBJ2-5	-	TGTGCCTGGAGTGTGAGGAGCCAAGAGACCCAGTACTTC	CAWSVRSQETQYF
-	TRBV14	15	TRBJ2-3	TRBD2	TGTGCCAGCAGCCTTACAGCGGGGGTCACAGATACGCAGTATTTT	CASSLTAGVTDTQYF
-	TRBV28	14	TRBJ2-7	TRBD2	TGTGCCAGCAGTTCTAGCGGGGGGGCCTACGAGCAGTACTTC	CASSSSGGAYEQYF
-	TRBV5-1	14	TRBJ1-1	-	TGCGCCAGCAGCTTGGGGGGACAAAGGAATGAAGCTTTCTTT	CASSLGGQRNEAFF
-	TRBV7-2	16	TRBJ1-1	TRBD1	TGTGCCAGCAGCCTGGACAGGGTGGTGTTGAACACTGAAGCTTTCTTT	CASSLDRVVLNTEAFF
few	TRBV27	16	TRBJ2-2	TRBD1	TGTGCCAGCAGTCCGATTACAGGGGGAGGCACCGGGGAGCTGTTTTTT	CASSPITGGGTGELFF
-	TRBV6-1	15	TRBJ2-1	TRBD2	TGTGCCAGCAGTGTTGGACTAGCGGGTCATAATGAGCAGTTCTTC	CASSVGLAGHNEQFF
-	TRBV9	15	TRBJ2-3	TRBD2	TGTGCCACCGCTTGGAGCGGGGGCCGGATAGATACGCAGTATTTT	CATAWSGGRIDTQYF
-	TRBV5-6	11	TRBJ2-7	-	TGTGCCAGCAGCGTAGTAGCCGAGCAGTACTTC	CASSVVAEQYF
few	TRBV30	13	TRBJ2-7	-	TGTGCCTGGAGTCAGAACCAACCCTACGAGCAGTACTTC	CAWSQNQPYEQYF
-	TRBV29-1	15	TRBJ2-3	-	TGCAGCGTTGAAACTGGGAGGTCCCCCACAGATACGCAGTATTTT	CSVETGRSPTDTQYF
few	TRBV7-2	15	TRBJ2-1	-	TGTGCCAGCAGCTTATGGGACACCTACTACAATGAGCAGTTCTTC	CASSLWDTYYNEQFF
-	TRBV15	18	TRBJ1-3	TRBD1	TGTGCCACCAGCCGAAATATAGGACAGGGACGCTCTGGAAACACCATATATTTT	CATSRNIGQGRSGNTIYF
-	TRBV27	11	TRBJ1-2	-	TGTGCCAGCAGTACCGGAGGTGGCTACACCTTC	CASSTGGGYTF
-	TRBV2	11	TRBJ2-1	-	TGTGCCAGCACGGTATACAATGAGCAGTTCTTC	CASTVYNEQFF
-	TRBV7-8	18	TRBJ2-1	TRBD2	TGTGCCAGCAGCTTAAGAGATGGACTAGCGGGGGGGCCTAGAGAGCAGTTCTTC	CASSLRDGLAGGPREQFF
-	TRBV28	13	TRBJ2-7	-	TGTGCCAGCAGGCGCAGGGTTAACTACGAGCAGTACTTC	CASRRRVNYEQYF
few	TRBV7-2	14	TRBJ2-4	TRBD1	TGTGCCAGCAGCTCCGACAGGGTAGGGGTCATTCAGTACTTC	CASSSDRVGVIQYF
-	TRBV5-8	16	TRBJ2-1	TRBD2	TGTGCCAGCAGCGCGATCCGGGACTATTTAACCAATGAGCAGTTCTTC	CASSAIRDYLTNEQFF
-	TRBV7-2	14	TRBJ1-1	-	TGTGCCAGCAGCTTAGCGCGGGCGAACACTGAAGCTTTCTTT	CASSLARANTEAFF
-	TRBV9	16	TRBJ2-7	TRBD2	TGTGCCAGCAGCGATACCGGGACTAGCGGGCTCCGCGAGCAGTACTTC	CASSDTGTSGLREQYF
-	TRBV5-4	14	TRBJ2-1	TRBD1	TGTGCCAGCCGGACAGGGAGCTCCTACAATGAGCAGTTCTTC	CASRTGSSYNEQFF
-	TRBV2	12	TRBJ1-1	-	TGTGCCAGCGTTCGGGTCTTCACTGAAGCTTTCTTT	CASVRVFTEAFF
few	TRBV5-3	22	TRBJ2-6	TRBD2	TGTGCCAGAAGCTTGGACCGACAGGGAACTAGCGGGAAAGACTCTGGGGCCAACGTCCTGACTTTC	CARSLDRQGTSGKDSGANVLTF
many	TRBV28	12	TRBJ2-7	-	TGTGCCAGCAGTTCCGGAGTCCACGAGCAGTACTTC	CASSSGVHEQYF
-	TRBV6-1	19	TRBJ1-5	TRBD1	TGTGCCAGCAGTGAAGGGACAGGGAGGGGGTATGGGAGCAATCAGCCCCAGCATTTT	CASSEGTGRGYGSNQPQHF
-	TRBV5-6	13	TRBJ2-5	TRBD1	TGTGCCAGCAGCAACAGGGGAACAGAGACCCAGTACTTC	CASSNRGTETQYF
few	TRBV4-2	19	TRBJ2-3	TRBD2	TGTGCCAGCAGCCAAGTCTCGACTAGCGGGATTCCTAGCACAGATACGCAGTATTTT	CASSQVSTSGIPSTDTQYF